The 2 T cell receptor beta chains presented below share a single source sample, sequenced in a study of shared clonotypes between healthy human individuals. Repertoires were generated with immunoSEQ multiplex PCR, while TCRdb's copy carries only in-frame clones and drops some. Here the sample spans over 950,000 clones, 77% being singletons. Sequencing was done on a sample of memory CD4+ T cells from PBMCs. Subset meaning: CD45RA-negative fraction. The receptor set was obtained from a man aged 18 to 30 in good health. Some clones in this sample may be carry-over from other donors' samples.

As regards this clone: Other nucleotide sequences in the sample specify the same CDR3. This chain joins TRBV5-4 and TRBJ2-5; D perhaps matches TRBD2 (7 bases). V was trimmed by 4 bases and J by 4 bases, leaving 14 bases between them. Germline CDR1 reads SGHNT; CDR2 reads YYREEE (reference sequence). The CDR3 runs 14 residues. In DNA form, the CDR3 reads TGTGCCAGCAGCCCATCCGGGGGGCGAGAGACCCAGTACTTC. It is translated as CASSPSGGRETQYF.

This clone has more than one count but fewer than ten. This chain joins TRBV5-5 and TRBJ1-4, with a weak D call TRBD1 (6 bases). Germline V lookup: CDR1 SGHKS, CDR2 YYEKEE (reference sequence). The CDR3 sequence is 15 residues long. The V gene lost 5 bases and the J gene lost 2 bases, with 13 bases spanning the gap. DNA for the CDR3: TGTGCCAGCAGAAGACTACAGGGTACTAATGAAAAACTGTTTTTT. Amino acid sequence: CASRRLQGTNEKLFF.